This T cell receptor (beta chain) emerged from a study of lung T cells in sarcoidosis with Löfgren's syndrome. Study-level points and caveats: Shared TRAV12-1 and TRBV2 CDR3 motifs across Löfgren's syndrome patients reportedly suggested public CD4+ TCRs. TRAV12-1 preferentially paired with TRBV2, with homologous CDR3s. TRAV12-1 and TRBV2 were reportedly most expanded in Löfgren's patients.

Germline V gene data show CDR1 as ENHRY and CDR2 as SYGVKD. V trimming: 5 bases; J trimming: 4 bases; junction bases outside the gene matches: 7. The CDR3 loop spans 15 amino acids. Comment on this clonotype: The target antigen is unknown.

A single record per CDR3 protein comes from TCRdb applying MiXCR to the reads. The data contain 50,000 to 65,000 distinct CDR3 sequences, approximately 22% of them singletons. The TCR originated in a human donor with sarcoidosis (Löfgren's syndrome or another form), or a control subject (not recorded which). Sequenced input: CD4+ T cells from PBMCs. This chain joins TRBV10-3 and TRBJ1-2, with 10 positions matching TRBD1. CDR3 DNA sequence: TGTGCCATCAGTTCCGGGACAGGGGTGTCCTATGGCTACACCTTC. It encodes CAISSGTGVSYGYTF.